The following is a TCR beta chain sequence with its context. This specimen belongs to a study of blood T cell repertoires in COVID-19. Study-wide background: From the United States, Italy and Spain came samples of acute and convalescent COVID-19.

Original handling: By means of reference gene primer amplification, nucleated cell counts were estimated. TCRdb's table, derived via immunoSEQ multiplex PCR, lists solely in-frame clones and lacks some. The DNA was the basis for D and trimming; V, J and clone size are from that table. The table includes roughly 100,000 clones, approximately 85% detected once. The V and J ends lost 2 bases and 3 bases, in that order; junction bases with no gene match: 3. The CDR3 loop spans 14 amino acids. Germline CDR1 SGHTS, CDR2 YDEGEE. Input material: peripheral blood. The sequence derives from a man in his sixties with acute or convalescent COVID-19. V and J are TRBV5-8 and TRBJ2-7; TRBD2 aligns across 9 bases. DNA for the CDR3: TGTGCCAGCAGCTTAGGGACTAGCTTCTACGAGCAGTACTTC. Translated, it gives CASSLGTSFYEQYF.